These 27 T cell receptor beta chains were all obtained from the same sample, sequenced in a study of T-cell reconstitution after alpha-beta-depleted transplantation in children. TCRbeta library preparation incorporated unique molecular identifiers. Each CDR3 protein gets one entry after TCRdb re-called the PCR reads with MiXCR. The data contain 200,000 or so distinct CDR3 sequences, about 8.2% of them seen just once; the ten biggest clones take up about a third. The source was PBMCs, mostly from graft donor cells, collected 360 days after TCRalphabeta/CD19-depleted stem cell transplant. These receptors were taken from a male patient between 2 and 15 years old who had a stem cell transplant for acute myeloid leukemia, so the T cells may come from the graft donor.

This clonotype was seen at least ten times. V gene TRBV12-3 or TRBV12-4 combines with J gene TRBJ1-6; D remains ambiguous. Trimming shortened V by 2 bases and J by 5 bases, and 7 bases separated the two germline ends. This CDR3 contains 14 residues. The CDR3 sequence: CASSLRANNSPLHF. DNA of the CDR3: TGTGCCAGCAGTTTAAGAGCCAATAATTCACCCCTCCACTTT.

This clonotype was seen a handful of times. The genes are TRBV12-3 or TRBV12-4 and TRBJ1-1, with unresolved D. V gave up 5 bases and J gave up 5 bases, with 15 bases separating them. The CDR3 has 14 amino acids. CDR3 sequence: CASSPGGSRTEAFF. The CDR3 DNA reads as TGTGCCAGCAGTCCGGGAGGGTCTCGGACTGAAGCTTTCTTT.

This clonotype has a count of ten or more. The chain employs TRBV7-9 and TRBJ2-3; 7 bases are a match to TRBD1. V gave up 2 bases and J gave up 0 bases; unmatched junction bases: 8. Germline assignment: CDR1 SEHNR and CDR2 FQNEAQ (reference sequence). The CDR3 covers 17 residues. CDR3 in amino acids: CASSLMTGRVSTDTQYF. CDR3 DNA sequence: TGTGCCAGCAGCTTAATGACAGGGCGGGTCAGCACAGATACGCAGTATTTT.

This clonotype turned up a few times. In nucleotides, the CDR3 is TGTGCCAGCTCACCCAGGACTAGCGGCCAAGAGACCCAGTACTTC. It translates to CASSPRTSGQETQYF. This chain uses TRBV18 with TRBJ2-5; 10 bases line up with TRBD2. V lost 3 bases, J lost 1 base, and 2 bases stayed unmatched. This CDR3 has 15 amino acids. Per the germline V gene, CDR1 is KGHSH and CDR2 is LQKENI.

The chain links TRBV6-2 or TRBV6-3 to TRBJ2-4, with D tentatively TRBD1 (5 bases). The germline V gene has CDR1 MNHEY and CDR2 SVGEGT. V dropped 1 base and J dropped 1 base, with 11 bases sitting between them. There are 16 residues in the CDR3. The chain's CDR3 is CASSYWAGNAKNIQYF. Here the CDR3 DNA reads TGTGCCAGCAGTTACTGGGCAGGGAACGCCAAAAACATTCAGTACTTC.

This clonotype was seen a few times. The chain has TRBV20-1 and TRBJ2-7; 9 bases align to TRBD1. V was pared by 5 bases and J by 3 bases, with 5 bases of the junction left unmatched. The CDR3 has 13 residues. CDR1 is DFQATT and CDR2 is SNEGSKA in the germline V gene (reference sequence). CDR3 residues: CSAPGTGFYEQYF. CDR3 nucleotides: TGCAGTGCTCCCGGGACAGGGTTCTACGAGCAGTACTTC.

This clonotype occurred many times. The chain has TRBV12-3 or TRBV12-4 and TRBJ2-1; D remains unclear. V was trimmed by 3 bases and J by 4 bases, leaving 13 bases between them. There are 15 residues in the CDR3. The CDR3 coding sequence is TGTGCCAGCAGTTTGACCTGGGCAAGATACAATGAGCAGTTCTTC. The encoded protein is CASSLTWARYNEQFF.

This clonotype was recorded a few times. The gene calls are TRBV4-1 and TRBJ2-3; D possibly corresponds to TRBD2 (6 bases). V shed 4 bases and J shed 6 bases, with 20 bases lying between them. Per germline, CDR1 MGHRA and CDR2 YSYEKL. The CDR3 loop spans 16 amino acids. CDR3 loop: CASSRRPGGARDTQYF. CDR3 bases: TGCGCCAGCAGCCGTCGCCCAGGAGGGGCCAGGGATACGCAGTATTTT.

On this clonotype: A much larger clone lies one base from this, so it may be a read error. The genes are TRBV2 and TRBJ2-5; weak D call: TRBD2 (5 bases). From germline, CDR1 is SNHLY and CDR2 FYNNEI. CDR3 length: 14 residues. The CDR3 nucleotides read TGTGCCATCAGTGAAGAGGGCGGGCGAGAGACCCAGTACTTC. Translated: CAISEEGGRETQYF. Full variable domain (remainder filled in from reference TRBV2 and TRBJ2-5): EPEVTQTPSHQVTQMGQEVILRCVPISNHLYFYWYRQILGQKVEFLVSFYNNEISEKSEIFDDQFSVERPDGSNFTLKIRSTKLEDSAMYFCAISEEGGRETQYFGPGTRLLVL.

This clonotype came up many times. DNA of the CDR3: TGTGCCAGCAGCGTAGCCCCCCTAGATTTGGATACGCAGTATTTT. The encoded protein is CASSVAPLDLDTQYF. The chain combines TRBV9 with TRBJ2-3; D not certain. The ends were cut back, 0 bases at V and 6 bases at J, with 14 bases in the middle. The CDR3 runs to 15 residues. Germline V CDR1 and CDR2: SGDLS, YYNGEE.

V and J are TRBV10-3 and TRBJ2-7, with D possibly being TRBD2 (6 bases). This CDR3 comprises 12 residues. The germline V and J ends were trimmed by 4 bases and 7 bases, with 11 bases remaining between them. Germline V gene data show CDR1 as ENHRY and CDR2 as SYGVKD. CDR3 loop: CAISAGGREQYV. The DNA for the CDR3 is TGTGCCATCAGTGCTGGGGGGAGGGAGCAGTACGTC.

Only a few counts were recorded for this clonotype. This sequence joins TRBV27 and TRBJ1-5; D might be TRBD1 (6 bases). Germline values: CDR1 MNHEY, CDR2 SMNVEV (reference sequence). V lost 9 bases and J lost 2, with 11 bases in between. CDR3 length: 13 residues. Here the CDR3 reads CARGGRGNQPQHF. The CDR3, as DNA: TGTGCCAGAGGGGGAAGGGGCAATCAGCCCCAGCATTTT.

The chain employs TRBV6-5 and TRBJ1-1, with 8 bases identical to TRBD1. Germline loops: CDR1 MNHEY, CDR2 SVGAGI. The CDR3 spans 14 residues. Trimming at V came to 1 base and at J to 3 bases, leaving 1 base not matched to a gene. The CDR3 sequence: CASSYLTGDTEAFF. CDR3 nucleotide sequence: TGTGCCAGCAGTTACTTGACAGGGGACACTGAAGCTTTCTTT.

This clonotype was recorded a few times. As DNA, the CDR3 is TGTGCCAGCAGCTTAGGGGTTGGTCTAGCGGGGGGCTTAGAGCAGTTCTTC. Amino acid sequence: CASSLGVGLAGGLEQFF. The chain couples TRBV7-8 to TRBJ2-1, with 11 positions matching TRBD2. Germline-derived CDR1 and CDR2 are SGHVS and FQNEAQ. The CDR3 totals 17 residues. J was trimmed by 10 bases and V by 1 base; bases with no gene match: 12.

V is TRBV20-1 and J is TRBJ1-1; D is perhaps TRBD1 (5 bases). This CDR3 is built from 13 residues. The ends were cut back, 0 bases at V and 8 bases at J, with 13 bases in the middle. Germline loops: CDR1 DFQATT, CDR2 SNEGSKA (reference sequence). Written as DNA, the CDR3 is TGCAGTGCTAGAGATATTGGGGGTTCCGAAGCTTTCTTT. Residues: CSARDIGGSEAFF.

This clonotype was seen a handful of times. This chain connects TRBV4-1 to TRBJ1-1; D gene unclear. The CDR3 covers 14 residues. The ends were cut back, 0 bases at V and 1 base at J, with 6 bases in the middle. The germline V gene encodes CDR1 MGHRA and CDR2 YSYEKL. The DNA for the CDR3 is TGCGCCAGCAGCCAAGATCCGGCGAACACTGAAGCTTTCTTT. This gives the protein CASSQDPANTEAFF.

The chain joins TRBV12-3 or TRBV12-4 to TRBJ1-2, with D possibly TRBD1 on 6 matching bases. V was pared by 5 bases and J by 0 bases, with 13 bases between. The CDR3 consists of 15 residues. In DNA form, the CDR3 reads TGTGCCAGCAGTCGACAGGTTCTAGCTAACTATGGCTACACCTTC. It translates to CASSRQVLANYGYTF.

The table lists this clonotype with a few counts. The CDR3 coding sequence is TGCGCCAGCAGCTCGACAGGGAGACAGACCCAGTACTTC. Translated: CASSSTGRQTQYF. The genes are TRBV5-1 and TRBJ2-5, with 7 bases identical to TRBD1. The CDR3 spans 13 residues. CDR1 is SGHRS, CDR2 YFSETQ, per germline. V dropped 3 bases and J dropped 6; count of bases not matched to a gene: 5.

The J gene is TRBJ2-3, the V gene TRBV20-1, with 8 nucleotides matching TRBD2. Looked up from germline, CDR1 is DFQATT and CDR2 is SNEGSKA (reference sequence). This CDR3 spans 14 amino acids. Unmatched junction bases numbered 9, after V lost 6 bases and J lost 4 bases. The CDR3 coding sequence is TGCAGTGCGAGTACCGGGACTAGTGCAGATACGCAGTATTTT. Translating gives CSASTGTSADTQYF.

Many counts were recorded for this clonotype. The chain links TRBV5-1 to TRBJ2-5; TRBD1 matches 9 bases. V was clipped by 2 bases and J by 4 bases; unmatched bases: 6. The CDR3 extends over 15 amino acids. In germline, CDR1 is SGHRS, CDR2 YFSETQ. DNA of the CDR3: TGCGCCAGCAGCTTTGGGACAGGGAAAGGAGAGACCCAGTACTTC. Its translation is CASSFGTGKGETQYF.

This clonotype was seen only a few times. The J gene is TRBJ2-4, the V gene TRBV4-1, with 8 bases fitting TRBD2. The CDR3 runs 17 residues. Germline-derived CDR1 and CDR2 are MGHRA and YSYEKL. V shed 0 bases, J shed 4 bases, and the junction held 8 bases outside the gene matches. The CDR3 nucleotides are TGCGCCAGCAGCCAAGATGCGGGCGGGGGGACGAAAAACATTCAGTACTTC. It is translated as CASSQDAGGGTKNIQYF.

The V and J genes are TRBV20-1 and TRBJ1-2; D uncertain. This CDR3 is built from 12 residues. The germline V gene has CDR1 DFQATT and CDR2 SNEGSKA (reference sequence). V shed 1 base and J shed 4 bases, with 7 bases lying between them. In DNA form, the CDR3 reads TGCAGTGCTAGAGTACGGCTCTATGGCTACACCTTC. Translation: CSARVRLYGYTF.

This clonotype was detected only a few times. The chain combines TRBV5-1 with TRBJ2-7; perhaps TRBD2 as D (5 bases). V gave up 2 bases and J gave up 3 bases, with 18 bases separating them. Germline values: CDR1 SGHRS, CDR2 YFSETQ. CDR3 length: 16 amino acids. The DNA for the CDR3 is TGCGCCAGCAGCTTTCTCCCCCTTCCGAGGGACTACGAGCAGTACTTC. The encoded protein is CASSFLPLPRDYEQYF. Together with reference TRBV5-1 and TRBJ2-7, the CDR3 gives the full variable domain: KAGVTQTPRYLIKTRGQQVTLSCSPISGHRSVSWYQQTPGQGLQFLFEYFSETQRNKGNFPGRFSGRQFSNSRSEMNVSTLELGDSALYLCASSFLPLPRDYEQYFGPGTRLTVT.

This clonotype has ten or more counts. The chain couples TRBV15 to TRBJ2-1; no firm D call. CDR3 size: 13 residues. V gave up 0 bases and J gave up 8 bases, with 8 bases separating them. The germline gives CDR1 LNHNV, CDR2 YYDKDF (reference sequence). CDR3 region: CATSRDLPDEQFF. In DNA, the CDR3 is TGTGCCACCAGCAGAGATCTCCCCGATGAGCAGTTCTTC.

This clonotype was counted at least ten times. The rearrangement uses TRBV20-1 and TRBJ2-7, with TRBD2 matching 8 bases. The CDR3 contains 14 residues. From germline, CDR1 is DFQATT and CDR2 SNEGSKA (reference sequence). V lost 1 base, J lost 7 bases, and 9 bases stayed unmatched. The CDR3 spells CSARGVSGTEEQYF. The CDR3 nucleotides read TGCAGTGCTAGAGGTGTTAGCGGGACGGAAGAGCAGTACTTC.

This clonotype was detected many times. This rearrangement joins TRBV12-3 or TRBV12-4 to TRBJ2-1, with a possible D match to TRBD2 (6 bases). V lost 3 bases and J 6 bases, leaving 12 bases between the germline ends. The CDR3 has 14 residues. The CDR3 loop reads CASSLASVSNEQFF. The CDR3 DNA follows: TGTGCCAGCAGTTTGGCTAGCGTGAGCAATGAGCAGTTCTTC.

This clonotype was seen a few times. This chain's CDR3 is CATSSGTSAYEQYF. The CDR3, as DNA: TGTGCCACCAGCAGCGGGACTAGCGCCTACGAGCAGTACTTC. The J gene is TRBJ2-7, the V gene TRBV15, with 10 nucleotides matching TRBD2. J was trimmed by 2 bases and V by 3 bases; bases with no gene match: 1. CDR1 and CDR2 (germline): LNHNV, YYDKDF (reference sequence). There are 14 residues in the CDR3. Supplemented by reference TRBV15 and TRBJ2-7, the full variable domain reads DAMVIQNPRYQVTQFGKPVTLSCSQTLNHNVMYWYQQKSSQAPKLLFHYYDKDFNNEADTPDNFQSRRPNTSFCFLDIRSPGLGDTAMYLCATSSGTSAYEQYFGPGTRLTVT.